The rows below give T cell receptor beta chains drawn from one sample of a study of T cells after posttransplantation cyclophosphamide. Method: immunoSEQ multiplex PCR; TCRdb's copy keeps in-frame clones and lacks some. Observed in the sample are 30,000 or so clones, none of them singletons. Sequenced: PBMCs. These receptors were collected from a woman in her fifties or sixties in good health, CMV-negative, and a related stem cell transplant donor. Both conserved end residues are part of each CDR3. Each record gives: D gene, V gene, clone size, J gene, CDR3 DNA, CDR3 protein. D genes are given only for firm matches. Clone size, where shown, is once, few, many, or a class for clones that have expanded.

>-|TRBV27|many|TRBJ2-7
TGTGCCAGCAGTTCCACAGCCAGGGTCGAGCAGTACTTC
CASSSTARVEQYF
>-|TRBV12-3/TRBV12-4|few|TRBJ2-3
TGTGCCAGCTCCTGGTCGGTCAGCACAGATACGCAGTATTTT
CASSWSVSTDTQYF
>-|TRBV4-2|many|TRBJ2-3
TGTGCCAGCAGCCAGGCGGGACTCACAGATACGCAGTATTTT
CASSQAGLTDTQYF
>TRBD1|TRBV28|-|TRBJ1-1
TGTGCCAGCAGTTTTTTCGCAGGGGGAAATGAAGCTTTCTTT
CASSFFAGGNEAFF
>TRBD1|TRBV7-2|many|TRBJ2-6
TGTGCCAGCAGCTACAGGGGGCCTGGGGCCAACGTCCTGACTTTC
CASSYRGPGANVLTF
>-|TRBV24-1|few|TRBJ1-2
TGTGCCACCAGTGCCCGCCCGGGGAGTGGGCGTCACTCCTTGCCGGAACATGGCTACACCTTC
CATSARPGSGRHSLPEHGYTF
>-|TRBV28|many|TRBJ2-1
TGTGCCAGCAGTTCCTACTACAATGAGCAGTTCTTC
CASSSYYNEQFF
>TRBD2|TRBV5-4|many|TRBJ2-3
TGTGCCAGCAGCTGGACTAGCGGTTTCACAGATACGCAGTATTTT
CASSWTSGFTDTQYF
>-|TRBV10-3|few|TRBJ2-7
TGTGCCATCAGTGAGGTGGACACCCGATCCTACGAGCAGTACTTC
CAISEVDTRSYEQYF
>-|TRBV30|few|TRBJ1-2
TGTGCCTGGAGCTCGACTGTCTGGGGCTACACCTTC
CAWSSTVWGYTF